This passage covers 18 T cell receptor beta chains from one sample sequenced in a study of beta chain features in type 1 diabetes. What was sequenced were expressed TCRB transcripts, since all of the isolated RNA had been reverse transcribed. Libraries were prepared by immunoSEQ multiplex PCR; TCRdb keeps only in-frame clonotypes and omits some of them. The sample yields hundreds of thousands of clones, over 12% seen once. Findings and limits, study-wide: Among patients with Type 1 diabetes, TCRB CDR3s were moderately but significantly shorter in every one of the four CD4+ subsets.

These receptors' antigens are unknown. The sequencing input was naive CD4+ T cells from blood. These receptors were taken from a man younger than 30 with type 1 diabetes.

The chain has TRBV5-6 and TRBJ2-1, with D perhaps matching TRBD1 or TRBD2 (7 bases each). Deletions cut 5 bases from V and 8 bases from J, with 14 bases between. The CDR3 is made up of 13 amino acids. In germline, CDR1 is SGHDT, CDR2 YYEEEE. The CDR3 nucleotides read TGTGCCAGCAGGTGGGGAGGGGGCGATGAGCAGTTCTTC. Protein sequence: CASRWGGGDEQFF.

This clone was counted a few times. The chain combines TRBV30 with TRBJ2-1; TRBD2 matches 9 bases. This CDR3 region has 14 residues. V trimming: 4 bases; J trimming: 6 bases; junction bases outside the gene matches: 7. Germline loops: CDR1 GTSNPN, CDR2 SVGIG (reference sequence). The CDR3 protein is CAWTRGGDSNEQFF. In DNA form, the CDR3 reads TGTGCCTGGACCCGCGGGGGGGATTCCAATGAGCAGTTCTTC. Variable domain in full (rest from reference TRBV30 and TRBJ2-1): SQTIHQWPATLVQPVGSPLSLECTVEGTSNPNLYWYRQAAGRGLQLLFYSVGIGQISSEVPQNLSASRPQDRQFILSSKKLLLSDSGFYLCAWTRGGDSNEQFFGPGTRLTVL.

This clone was counted between two and nine times. Other nucleotide sequences in the sample specify the same CDR3. This sequence joins TRBV29-1 and TRBJ1-1; 7 bases fit TRBD1. Germline V gives CDR1 SQVTM, CDR2 ANQGSEA. The V gene end was trimmed by 6 bases and the J gene end by 1 base; junction bases not matched to a gene: 5. This CDR3 is built from 13 residues. CDR3 bases: TGCAGCGTACGGGGACAGCCGAACACTGAAGCTTTCTTT. This codes for CSVRGQPNTEAFF.

A few counts support this clone. The chain couples TRBV11-2 to TRBJ2-3; D ambiguous. The V gene's germline CDR1 is SGHAT and CDR2 FQNNGV. The CDR3 covers 15 residues. Deletions cut 1 base from V and 5 bases from J, with 13 bases between. CDR3 protein: CASSLAPSGRDTQYF. The CDR3 DNA sequence: TGTGCCAGCAGCTTAGCCCCCTCGGGTCGAGATACGCAGTATTTT. The variable domain in full, completed from reference TRBV11-2 and TRBJ2-3, reads EAGVAQSPRYKIIEKRQSVAFWCNPISGHATLYWYQQILGQGPKLLIQFQNNGVVDDSQLPKDRFSAERLKGVDSTLKIQPAKLEDSAVYLCASSLAPSGRDTQYFGPGTRLTVL.

V usage is TRBV10-3 and J usage is TRBJ2-2; D not certain. The CDR3 consists of 15 residues. CDR1 and CDR2 from the germline V gene are ENHRY and SYGVKD. V shed 0 bases and J shed 6 bases, with 11 bases lying between them. The CDR3 bases are TGTGCCATCAGTGAGTCCCCTGGCGAGCCCGGGGAGCTGTTTTTT. Translation: CAISESPGEPGELFF.

The V gene is TRBV30, the J gene TRBJ1-3, with D maybe TRBD1 (5 bases). CDR1 is GTSNPN and CDR2 is SVGIG in the germline V gene (reference sequence). Trimming shortened V by 2 bases and J by 0 bases, and 17 bases separated the two germline ends. CDR3 size: 17 residues. The CDR3: CAWSWGTDNFSGNTIYF. CDR3 nucleotides: TGTGCCTGGAGTTGGGGGACGGATAACTTCTCTGGAAACACCATATATTTT. Full variable domain (remainder filled in from reference TRBV30 and TRBJ1-3): SQTIHQWPATLVQPVGSPLSLECTVEGTSNPNLYWYRQAAGRGLQLLFYSVGIGQISSEVPQNLSASRPQDRQFILSSKKLLLSDSGFYLCAWSWGTDNFSGNTIYFGEGSWLTVV.

V and J are TRBV29-1 and TRBJ2-3; TRBD1 matches 9 bases. The trim removed 4 bases at V and 1 base at J, leaving 3 bases unmatched. The germline V gene has CDR1 SQVTM and CDR2 ANQGSEA. This CDR3 region has 14 residues. The CDR3: CSVGRDRGTDTQYF. Here the CDR3 DNA reads TGCAGCGTTGGTAGGGACAGGGGCACAGATACGCAGTATTTT.

The chain is built from TRBV30 and TRBJ2-7; D remains ambiguous. This CDR3 region has 14 residues. Germline CDR1 reads GTSNPN; CDR2 reads SVGIG (reference sequence). The V end was cut by 2 bases, the J end by 2 bases, with 13 bases between. CDR3 sequence (DNA): TGTGCCTGGAGTAGTCCGCCTAGGCCCTACGAGCAGTACTTC. Translating it yields CAWSSPPRPYEQYF.

This clone was observed a handful of times. The chain combines TRBV7-8 with TRBJ1-1; D remains ambiguous. From germline, CDR1 is SGHVS and CDR2 FQNEAQ. Trimming pared 5 bases from V and 4 bases from J, leaving 11 bases between. The CDR3 contains 13 residues. The CDR3 is CASSVVQSTEAFF. The CDR3 region has the DNA TGTGCCAGCAGCGTCGTCCAGAGCACTGAAGCTTTCTTT.

The rearrangement links TRBV28 to TRBJ1-2; 9 positions agree with TRBD1. Looked up from germline, CDR1 is MDHEN and CDR2 is SYDVKM. This CDR3 is 15 amino acids long. The junction had 12 bases not matched to a gene; V was cut back by 6 bases and J by 7 bases. In DNA form, the CDR3 reads TGTGCCAGCAGCGTCCCCGGGACAGGGCAAGGTGGCTACACCTTC. This sequence encodes CASSVPGTGQGGYTF.

The chain couples TRBV9 to TRBJ2-2, with 8 bases identical to TRBD1. Looked up from germline, CDR1 is SGDLS and CDR2 is YYNGEE. The CDR3 is 15 residues long. V gave up 3 bases and J gave up 4 bases; unmatched junction bases: 5. The CDR3 spells CASSGITGGTGELFF. The DNA for the CDR3 is TGTGCCAGCAGCGGGATTACAGGGGGCACCGGGGAGCTGTTTTTT.

The CDR3 bases are TGCAGCGGGGGGTCGTTGGACGGGAAGAAGTACTTC. It specifies CSGGSLDGKKYF. The chain joins TRBV29-1 to TRBJ2-7; either TRBD1 or TRBD2 may supply D (5 bases each). In germline, CDR1 is SQVTM, CDR2 ANQGSEA. The CDR3 consists of 12 residues. V lost 7 bases, J lost 11 bases, and 21 bases lay in between.

This clone was counted only a few times. The chain combines TRBV7-8 with TRBJ1-6, with TRBD1 matching 12 bases. Germline CDR1 and CDR2: SGHVS and FQNEAQ. The CDR3 runs to 19 residues. V shed 4 bases and J 7 bases; nucleotides not matched to a gene: 14. The CDR3 reads CASSSPGQGASYVNSPLHF. As DNA, the CDR3 is TGTGCCAGCAGCTCACCGGGACAGGGGGCGTCATATGTGAATTCACCCCTCCACTTT.

This clone was seen a handful of times. The chain has TRBV9 and TRBJ2-6, with D perhaps TRBD1 (5 bases). The CDR3 runs to 14 residues. Trimming cost V 7 bases and J 4 bases, with 12 bases left between them. Germline V gene sequence: CDR1 SGDLS, CDR2 YYNGEE. CDR3 region: CASRLGPGANVLTF. The CDR3 DNA reads as TGTGCCAGCCGATTGGGGCCCGGGGCCAACGTCCTGACTTTC.

This clone was picked up a small number of times. The J gene is TRBJ1-2, the V gene TRBV20-1, with TRBD1 as a possible D gene (5 bases). With 6 bases removed from V and 2 bases from J, the gap between germline ends came to 7 bases. Germline V CDR1 and CDR2: DFQATT, SNEGSKA (reference sequence). CDR3 length: 11 amino acids. CDR3 bases: TGCAGTGCCAAGGGGAACTATGGCTACACCTTC. It encodes CSAKGNYGYTF.

V usage is TRBV30 and J usage is TRBJ2-1; D may be TRBD1 (5 bases). Germline CDR1 GTSNPN, CDR2 SVGIG (reference sequence). The V end was cut by 0 bases, the J end by 6 bases, with 9 bases between. The CDR3 is 13 amino acids. The CDR3: CAWSVVQGNEQFF. The DNA for the CDR3 is TGTGCCTGGAGTGTAGTTCAGGGCAATGAGCAGTTCTTC.

V is TRBV19 and J is TRBJ1-4; D is possibly TRBD1 (6 bases). Germline CDR1 LNHDA, CDR2 SQIVND (reference sequence). Trimming pared 7 bases from V and 5 bases from J, leaving 14 bases between. This CDR3 region has 14 residues. CDR3 DNA sequence: TGTGCCAGTAAATCTACAGGGACAAATGAAAAACTGTTTTTT. This encodes CASKSTGTNEKLFF.

This chain joins TRBV29-1 and TRBJ1-1, with TRBD1 identical over 7 bases. Germline loops: CDR1 SQVTM, CDR2 ANQGSEA. The ends lost 7 bases at V and 8 bases at J; junction bases unmatched: 4. This CDR3 contains 10 residues. The CDR3 sequence: CSAGTAEAFF. The DNA for the CDR3 is TGCAGCGCCGGGACAGCAGAAGCTTTCTTT.